The 9 T cell receptor beta chains below all came from one sample that was sequenced in a study of spatial heterogeneity in lung cancer. Time point noted: sample taken at primary tumor resection. TCRdb analysed the 5' RACE reads with MiXCR anew, one entry per CDR3 protein. The data contain 30,000 to 40,000 distinct CDR3 sequences, 5% to 5.5% of them singletons. The sample was PBMCs, taken at surgery. These receptor sequences come from a female donor with early-stage non-small cell lung cancer.

The CDR3 spells CASSVARGRQGDTQYF. CDR3 DNA: TGTGCCAGCAGCGTAGCGAGGGGGCGCCAAGGGGATACGCAGTATTTT. The chain carries TRBV9 and TRBJ2-3; 7 bases are a match to TRBD1. The CDR3 has 16 residues. Germline CDR1 and CDR2: SGDLS and YYNGEE. The junction had 10 bases not matched to a gene; V was cut back by 0 bases and J by 6 bases. Full variable domain (remainder filled in from reference TRBV9 and TRBJ2-3): DSGVTQTPKHLITATGQRVTLRCSPRSGDLSVYWYQQSLDQGLQFLIQYYNGEERAKGNILERFSAQQFPDLHSELNLSSLELGDSALYFCASSVARGRQGDTQYFGPGTRLTVL.

This clonotype was counted at least ten times. The chain has TRBV7-9 and TRBJ1-2; 7 nucleotides match TRBD1. Germline loops: CDR1 SEHNR, CDR2 FQNEAQ (reference sequence). CDR3 size: 14 residues. V trimming: 3 bases; J trimming: 3 bases; junction bases outside the gene matches: 4. The CDR3: CASSLNRGYYGYTF. CDR3 nucleotide sequence: TGTGCCAGCAGCTTGAACAGGGGATACTATGGCTACACCTTC.

This clonotype was recorded a few times. The chain recombines TRBV9 with TRBJ2-7; D possibly corresponds to TRBD2 (6 bases). The CDR3 runs to 14 residues. Germline CDR1 reads SGDLS; CDR2 reads YYNGEE. With 7 bases removed from V and 2 bases from J, the gap between germline ends came to 16 bases. CDR3 DNA: TGTGCCAGCGGTACCCCAGGGAGGACCTACGAGCAGTACTTC. Translation gives CASGTPGRTYEQYF. Combining the CDR3 with reference TRBV9 and TRBJ2-7 gives the whole variable domain DSGVTQTPKHLITATGQRVTLRCSPRSGDLSVYWYQQSLDQGLQFLIQYYNGEERAKGNILERFSAQQFPDLHSELNLSSLELGDSALYFCASGTPGRTYEQYFGPGTRLTVT.

This clonotype was counted many times. The V and J genes are TRBV27 and TRBJ2-7, with D maybe TRBD1 (6 bases). Germline V gene lookup returns CDR1 MNHEY and CDR2 SMNVEV (reference sequence). The length of the CDR3 is 16 residues. Trimming removed 6 bases from V and 2 bases from J, with 20 bases in between. The CDR3 DNA follows: TGTGCCAGCAGATCTCCCCGGGGTCAGGGGCCCTACGAGCAGTACTTC. It yields the protein CASRSPRGQGPYEQYF.

Only a few counts were recorded for this clonotype. The chain links TRBV5-1 to TRBJ2-2; TRBD2 is a possible D gene (5 bases). Germline values: CDR1 SGHRS, CDR2 YFSETQ. Trimming took 9 bases from V and 4 from J, leaving 10 bases between them. There are 12 residues in the CDR3. In DNA, the CDR3 is TGCGCCACGTTAACTAGCACCGGGGAGCTGTTTTTT. Residues: CATLTSTGELFF.

This clonotype was found many times. The V call is TRBV20-1, the J call TRBJ1-1; D is ambiguous. Germline assignment: CDR1 DFQATT and CDR2 SNEGSKA (reference sequence). The CDR3 totals 14 residues. V was trimmed by 3 bases and J by 1 base, leaving 12 bases between them. In nucleotides, the CDR3 is TGCAGTGCTAGCCTAGGGAGAGCGAACACTGAAGCTTTCTTT. Translating it yields CSASLGRANTEAFF.

This clonotype was detected many times. This sequence joins TRBV29-1 and TRBJ2-7; 9 nucleotides line up with TRBD1. Germline trimming cut 7 bases from V and 4 bases from J; bases unmatched to any gene: 11. CDR3 size: 14 residues. Looked up from germline, CDR1 is SQVTM and CDR2 is ANQGSEA. CDR3 amino acids: CSAVKGTGMYEQYF. DNA for the CDR3: TGCAGCGCCGTAAAGGGGACAGGGATGTACGAGCAGTACTTC.

Many counts were recorded for this clonotype. The chain is built from TRBV6-1 and TRBJ1-2; D might be TRBD1 (6 bases). CDR1 MNHNS and CDR2 SASEGT come from the germline V gene. This CDR3 is 12 amino acids long. Trimming cost V 5 bases and J 3 bases, with 7 bases left between them. The CDR3 DNA reads TGTGCCAGCAGTACAGGGCACTATGGCTACACCTTC. This gives the protein CASSTGHYGYTF.

This clonotype was counted many times. The gene calls are TRBV7-8 and TRBJ1-6; TRBD1 agrees at 7 bases. Per the germline V gene, CDR1 is SGHVS and CDR2 is FQNEAQ. The V segment lost 5 bases and the J segment 5 bases; nucleotides outside the gene matches: 6. The CDR3 has 15 amino acids. The CDR3 loop is CASSNRDRNNSPLHF. The CDR3 DNA reads TGTGCCAGCAGCAACCGGGACAGAAATAATTCACCCCTCCACTTT.